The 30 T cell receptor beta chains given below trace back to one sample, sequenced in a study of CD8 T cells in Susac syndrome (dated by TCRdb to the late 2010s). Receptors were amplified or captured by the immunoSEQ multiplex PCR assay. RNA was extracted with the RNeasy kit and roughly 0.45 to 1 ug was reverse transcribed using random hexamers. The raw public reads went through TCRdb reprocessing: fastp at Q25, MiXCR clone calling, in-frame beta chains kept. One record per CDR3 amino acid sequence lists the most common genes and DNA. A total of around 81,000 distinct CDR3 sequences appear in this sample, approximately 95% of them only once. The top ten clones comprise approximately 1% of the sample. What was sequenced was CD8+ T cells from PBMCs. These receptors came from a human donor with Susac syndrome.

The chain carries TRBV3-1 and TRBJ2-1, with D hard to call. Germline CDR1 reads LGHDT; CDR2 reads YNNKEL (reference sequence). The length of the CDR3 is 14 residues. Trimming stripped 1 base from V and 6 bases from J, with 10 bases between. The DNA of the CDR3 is TGTGCCAGCAGCCAAGTTGGCGCCCCCAATGAGCAGTTCTTC. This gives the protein CASSQVGAPNEQFF.

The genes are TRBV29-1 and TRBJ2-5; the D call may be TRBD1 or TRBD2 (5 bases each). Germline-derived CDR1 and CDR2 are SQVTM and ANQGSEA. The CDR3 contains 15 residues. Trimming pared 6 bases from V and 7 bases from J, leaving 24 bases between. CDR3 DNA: TGCAGCGTCCTCCGGGACGAGACAGCCGGGGCGACCCAGTACTTC. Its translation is CSVLRDETAGATQYF.

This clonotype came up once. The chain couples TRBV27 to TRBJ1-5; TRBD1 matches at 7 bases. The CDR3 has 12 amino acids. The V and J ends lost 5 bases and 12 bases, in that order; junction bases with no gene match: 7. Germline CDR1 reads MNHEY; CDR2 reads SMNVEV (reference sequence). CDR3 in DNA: TGTGCCAGCAGTCAGGGGGGAATGTACCAGCATTTT. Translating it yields CASSQGGMYQHF.

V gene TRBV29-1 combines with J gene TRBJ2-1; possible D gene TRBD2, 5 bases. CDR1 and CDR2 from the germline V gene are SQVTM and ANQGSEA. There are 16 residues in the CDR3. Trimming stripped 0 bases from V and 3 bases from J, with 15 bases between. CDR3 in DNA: TGCAGCGTTGAAGATCCGGTAGCGACCCGCTACAATGAGCAGTTCTTC. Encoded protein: CSVEDPVATRYNEQFF.

CDR3 sequence reads: CSVVLDLSLQETQYF. Here the CDR3 DNA reads TGCAGCGTTGTCCTAGACCTAAGTCTCCAAGAGACCCAGTACTTC. The V call is TRBV29-1, the J call TRBJ2-5, with D hard to call. V lost 4 bases, J lost 1 base, and 16 bases lay in between. Germline-derived CDR1 and CDR2 are SQVTM and ANQGSEA. The CDR3 contains 15 residues. The whole variable domain, filled in from reference TRBV29-1 and TRBJ2-5, reads SAVISQKPSRDICQRGTSLTIQCQVDSQVTMMFWYRQQPGQSLTLIATANQGSEATYESGFVIDKFPISRPNLTFSTLTVSNMSPEDSSIYLCSVVLDLSLQETQYFGPGTRLLVL.

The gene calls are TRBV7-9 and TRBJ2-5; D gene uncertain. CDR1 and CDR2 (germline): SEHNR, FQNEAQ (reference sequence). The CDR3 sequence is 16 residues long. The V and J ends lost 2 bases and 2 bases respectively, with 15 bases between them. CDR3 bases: TGTGCCAGCAGCTTATTGTTTGGGTGGATACAAGAGACCCAGTACTTC. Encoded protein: CASSLLFGWIQETQYF.

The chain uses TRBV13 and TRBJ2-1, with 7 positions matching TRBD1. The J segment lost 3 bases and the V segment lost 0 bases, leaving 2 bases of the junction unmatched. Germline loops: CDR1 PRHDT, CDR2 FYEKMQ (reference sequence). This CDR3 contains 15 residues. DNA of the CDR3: TGTGCCAGCAGCTTAGGAGGGGGCAACTACAATGAGCAGTTCTTC. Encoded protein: CASSLGGGNYNEQFF.

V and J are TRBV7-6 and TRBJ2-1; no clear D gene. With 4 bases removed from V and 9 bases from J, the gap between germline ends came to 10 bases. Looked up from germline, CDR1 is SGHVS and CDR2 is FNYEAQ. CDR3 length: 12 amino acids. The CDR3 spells CASSSAYGEQFF. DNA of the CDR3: TGTGCCAGCAGCTCGGCCTATGGTGAGCAGTTCTTC.

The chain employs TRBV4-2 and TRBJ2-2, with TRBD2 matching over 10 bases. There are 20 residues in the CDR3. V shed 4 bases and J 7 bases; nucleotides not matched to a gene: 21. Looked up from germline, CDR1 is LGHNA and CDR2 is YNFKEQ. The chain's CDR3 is CASSLKPGLANRQPDGELFF. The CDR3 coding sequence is TGTGCCAGCAGCCTAAAGCCGGGACTAGCGAATCGTCAGCCGGACGGGGAGCTGTTTTTT.

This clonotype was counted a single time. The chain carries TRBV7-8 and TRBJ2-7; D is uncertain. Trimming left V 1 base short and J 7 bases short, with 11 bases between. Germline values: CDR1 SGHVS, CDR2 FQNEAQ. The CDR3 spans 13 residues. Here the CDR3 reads CASSLVEQREQYF. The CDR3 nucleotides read TGTGCCAGCAGCTTAGTGGAGCAACGGGAGCAGTACTTC.

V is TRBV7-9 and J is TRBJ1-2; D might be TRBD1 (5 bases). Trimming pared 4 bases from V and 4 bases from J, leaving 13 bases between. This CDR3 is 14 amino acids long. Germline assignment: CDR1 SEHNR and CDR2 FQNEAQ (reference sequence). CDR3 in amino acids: CASSSGGGSYGYTF. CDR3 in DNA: TGTGCCAGCAGCTCCGGGGGGGGTAGCTATGGCTACACCTTC.

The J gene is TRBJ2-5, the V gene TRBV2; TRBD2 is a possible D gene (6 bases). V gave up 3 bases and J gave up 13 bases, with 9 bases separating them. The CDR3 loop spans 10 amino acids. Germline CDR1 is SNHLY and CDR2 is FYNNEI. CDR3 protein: CASSDGTLYF. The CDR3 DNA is TGTGCCAGCAGTGATGGGACTCTGTACTTC.

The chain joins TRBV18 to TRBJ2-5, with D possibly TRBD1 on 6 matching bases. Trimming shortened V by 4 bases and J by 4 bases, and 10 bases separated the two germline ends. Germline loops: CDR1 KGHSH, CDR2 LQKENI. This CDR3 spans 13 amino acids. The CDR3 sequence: CASSQTGAETQYF. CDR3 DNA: TGTGCCAGCTCACAGACAGGTGCAGAGACCCAGTACTTC.

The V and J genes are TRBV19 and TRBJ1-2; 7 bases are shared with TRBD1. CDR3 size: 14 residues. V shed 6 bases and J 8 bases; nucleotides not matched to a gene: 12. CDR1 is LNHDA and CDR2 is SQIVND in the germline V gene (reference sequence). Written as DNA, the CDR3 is TGTGCCAGTAGGTGGACAGGTCCATTTGGAGGCTACACCTTC. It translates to CASRWTGPFGGYTF.

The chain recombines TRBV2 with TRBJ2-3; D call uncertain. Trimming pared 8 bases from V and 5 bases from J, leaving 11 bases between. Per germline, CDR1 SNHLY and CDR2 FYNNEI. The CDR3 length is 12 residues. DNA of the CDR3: TGTGCCAGCGAAGGAGAGGAAGATACGCAGTATTTT. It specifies CASEGEEDTQYF.

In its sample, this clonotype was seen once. The CDR3 coding sequence is TGTGCCAGCAGCGAGATTAGCGGGAGCAATGAGCAGTTCTTC. Protein product: CASSEISGSNEQFF. V and J are TRBV9 and TRBJ2-1; 9 bases match TRBD2. The CDR3 covers 14 residues. The V and J ends lost 3 bases and 6 bases, in that order; junction bases with no gene match: 4. Germline CDR1 reads SGDLS; CDR2 reads YYNGEE.

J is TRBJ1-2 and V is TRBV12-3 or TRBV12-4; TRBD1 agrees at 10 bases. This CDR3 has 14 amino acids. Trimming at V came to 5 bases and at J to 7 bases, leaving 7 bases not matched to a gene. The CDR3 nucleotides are TGTGCCAGCAGTGGTGACAGGGGGCTATCTGGCTACACCTTC. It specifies CASSGDRGLSGYTF.

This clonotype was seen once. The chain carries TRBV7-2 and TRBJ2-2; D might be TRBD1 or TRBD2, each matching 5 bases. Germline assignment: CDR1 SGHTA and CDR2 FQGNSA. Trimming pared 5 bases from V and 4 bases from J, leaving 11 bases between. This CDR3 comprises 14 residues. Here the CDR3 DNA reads TGTGCCAGCAGCCCCGGGGCCGCCACCGGGGAGCTGTTTTTT. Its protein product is CASSPGAATGELFF. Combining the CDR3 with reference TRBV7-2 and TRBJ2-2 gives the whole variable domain GAGVSQSPSNKVTEKGKDVELRCDPISGHTALYWYRQSLGQGLEFLIYFQGNSAPDKSGLPSDRFSAERTGGSVSTLTIQRTQQEDSAVYLCASSPGAATGELFFGEGSRLTVL.

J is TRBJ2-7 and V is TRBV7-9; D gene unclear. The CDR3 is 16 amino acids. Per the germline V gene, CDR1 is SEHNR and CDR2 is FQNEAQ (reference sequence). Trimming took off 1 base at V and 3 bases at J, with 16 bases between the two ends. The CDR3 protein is CASSLGADLRGYEQYF. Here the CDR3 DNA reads TGTGCCAGCAGCTTAGGGGCAGACCTGAGAGGCTACGAGCAGTACTTC.

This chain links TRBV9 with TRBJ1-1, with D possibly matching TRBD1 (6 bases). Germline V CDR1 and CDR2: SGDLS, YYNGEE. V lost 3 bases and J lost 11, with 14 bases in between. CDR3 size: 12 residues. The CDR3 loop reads CASSDPTGDAFF. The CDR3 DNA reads TGTGCCAGCAGCGATCCGACAGGTGATGCTTTCTTT.

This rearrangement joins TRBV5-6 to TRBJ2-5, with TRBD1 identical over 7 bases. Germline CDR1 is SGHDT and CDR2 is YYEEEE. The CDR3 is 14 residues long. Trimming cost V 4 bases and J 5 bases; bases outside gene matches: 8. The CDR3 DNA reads TGTGCCAGCAGCCTAAGACAGGGTCGGGAGACCCAGTACTTC. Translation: CASSLRQGRETQYF. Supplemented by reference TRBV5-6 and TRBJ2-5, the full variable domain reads DAGVTQSPTHLIKTRGQQVTLRCSPKSGHDTVSWYQQALGQGPQFIFQYYEEEERQRGNFPDRFSGHQFPNYSSELNVNALLLGDSALYLCASSLRQGRETQYFGPGTRLLVL.

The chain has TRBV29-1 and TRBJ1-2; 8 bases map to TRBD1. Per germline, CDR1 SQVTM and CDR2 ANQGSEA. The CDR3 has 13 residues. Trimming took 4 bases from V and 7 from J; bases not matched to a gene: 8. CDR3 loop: CSVALTGAGGYTF. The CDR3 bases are TGCAGCGTTGCCCTGACAGGGGCTGGTGGCTACACCTTC. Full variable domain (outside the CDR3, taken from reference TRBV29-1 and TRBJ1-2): SAVISQKPSRDICQRGTSLTIQCQVDSQVTMMFWYRQQPGQSLTLIATANQGSEATYESGFVIDKFPISRPNLTFSTLTVSNMSPEDSSIYLCSVALTGAGGYTFGSGTRLTVV.

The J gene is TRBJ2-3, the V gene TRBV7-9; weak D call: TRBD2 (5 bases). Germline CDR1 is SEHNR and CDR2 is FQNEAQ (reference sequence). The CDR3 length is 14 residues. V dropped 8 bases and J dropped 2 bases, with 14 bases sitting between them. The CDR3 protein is CASSPGYNTDTQYF. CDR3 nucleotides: TGTGCCAGCTCCCCGGGATACAACACAGATACGCAGTATTTT. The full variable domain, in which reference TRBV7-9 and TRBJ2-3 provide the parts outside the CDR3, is DTGVSQNPRHKITKRGQNVTFRCDPISEHNRLYWYRQTLGQGPEFLTYFQNEAQLEKSRLLSDRFSAERPKGSFSTLEIQRTEQGDSAMYLCASSPGYNTDTQYFGPGTRLTVL.

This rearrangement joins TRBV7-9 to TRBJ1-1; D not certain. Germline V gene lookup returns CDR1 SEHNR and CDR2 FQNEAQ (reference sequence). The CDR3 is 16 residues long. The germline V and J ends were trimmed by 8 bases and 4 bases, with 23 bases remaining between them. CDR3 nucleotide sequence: TGTGCCAGCTCCGGCCCAGATGAGGGAGGCTTCACTGAAGCTTTCTTT. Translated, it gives CASSGPDEGGFTEAFF.

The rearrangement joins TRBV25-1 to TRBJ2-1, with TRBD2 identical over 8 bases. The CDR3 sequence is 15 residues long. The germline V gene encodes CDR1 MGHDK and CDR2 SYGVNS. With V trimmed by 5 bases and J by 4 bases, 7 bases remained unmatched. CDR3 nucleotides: TGTGCCAGCAGTAGAAGCGGGAGATCGTACAATGAGCAGTTCTTC. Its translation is CASSRSGRSYNEQFF.

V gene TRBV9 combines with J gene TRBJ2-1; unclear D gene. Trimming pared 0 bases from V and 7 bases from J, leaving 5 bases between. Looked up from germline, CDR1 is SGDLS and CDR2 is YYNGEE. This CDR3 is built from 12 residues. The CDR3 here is CASSVVTNEQFF. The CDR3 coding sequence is TGTGCCAGCAGCGTAGTCACGAATGAGCAGTTCTTC.

Here the CDR3 reads CASNSGLAILRGAPGELFF. The CDR3 nucleotides are TGTGCCAGTAACTCCGGACTAGCTATTCTAAGAGGTGCCCCCGGGGAGCTGTTTTTT. This sequence joins TRBV19 and TRBJ2-2, with 8 bases aligning to TRBD2. Germline V gives CDR1 LNHDA, CDR2 SQIVND (reference sequence). V trimming: 7 bases; J trimming: 6 bases; junction bases outside the gene matches: 22. The CDR3 runs 19 residues.

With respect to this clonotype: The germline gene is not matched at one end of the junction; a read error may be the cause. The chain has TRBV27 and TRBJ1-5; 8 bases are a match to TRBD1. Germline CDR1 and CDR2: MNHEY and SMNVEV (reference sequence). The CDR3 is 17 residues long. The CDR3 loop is CASSLDYGTGSNRPQHF. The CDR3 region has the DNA TGTGCCAGCAGTTTAGACTACGGGACAGGTAGCAATCGGCCCCAGCATTTT.

Here the CDR3 DNA reads TGTGCCAGCAGCCCGAAAACAGGGTGGGAGACCCAGTACTTC. It encodes CASSPKTGWETQYF. The rearrangement joins TRBV5-4 to TRBJ2-5; the D gene is possibly TRBD1 (6 bases). Germline V gene data show CDR1 as SGHNT and CDR2 as YYREEE (reference sequence). This CDR3 is built from 14 residues. Between the trimmed V and J ends, which lost 4 bases and 5 bases, there was a span of 15 bases.

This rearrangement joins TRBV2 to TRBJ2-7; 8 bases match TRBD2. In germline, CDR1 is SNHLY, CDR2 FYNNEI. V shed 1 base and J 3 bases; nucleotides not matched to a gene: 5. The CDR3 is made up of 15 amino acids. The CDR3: CASSEGLAGGYEQYF. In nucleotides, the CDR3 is TGTGCCAGCAGTGAAGGGCTAGCGGGTGGCTACGAGCAGTACTTC.